This T cell receptor beta chain was documented in a study of T-cell reconstitution after alpha-beta-depleted transplantation in children. TCRbeta library construction was performed incorporating unique molecular identifiers. TCRdb analysed the PCR reads with MiXCR anew, one entry per CDR3 protein. Of about 540,000 distinct CDR3 sequences listed, about 17% were seen once; the top ten hold over 3%. This clonotype has just a few counts. With 3 bases clipped from V and 4 bases from J, the junction kept 7 bases outside the gene matches. The CDR3 consists of 16 residues. Germline CDR1 LNHDA, CDR2 SQIVND (reference sequence).

V gene TRBV19 combines with J gene TRBJ2-1; 9 bases line up with TRBD2. This receptor was identified in a human donor who donated a stem cell graft to a child with acute lymphoblastic leukemia. Source: PBMCs from the stem cell graft donor, taken from the stem cell graft. The CDR3 loop reads CASSMAKREVYNEQFF. In nucleotides, the CDR3 is TGTGCCAGTAGTATGGCCAAGCGGGAGGTTTACAATGAGCAGTTCTTC.